What follows describes a single T cell receptor (beta chain). Its antigen is unidentified. The data were obtained in a study of breast tumors, draining lymph nodes, adjacent tissues. Study-level points and caveats: Compared with lymph nodes, tumors were less diverse; compared with nontumor tissue, more. Findings are consistent with lymph node origin and intratumoral expansion of most tumor T cells.

TCRdb recomputed calls from the multiplex PCR reads with MiXCR, one row per CDR3 protein. This table holds approximately 45,000 distinct CDR3 sequences, around 23% found once. Trimming shortened V by 5 bases and J by 2 bases, and 9 bases separated the two germline ends. CDR1 SGHTA and CDR2 FQGTGA come from the germline V gene. The length of the CDR3 is 13 residues. The TCR sequence derives from a female donor with breast cancer. Some clones in this sample may be carry-over from other donors' samples. V usage is TRBV7-3 and J usage is TRBJ1-1; D gene unclear. The material sequenced was breast tumor tissue. In DNA, the CDR3 is TGTGCCAGCAGCGTAAACGGTAACACTGAAGCTTTCTTT. Translation: CASSVNGNTEAFF.